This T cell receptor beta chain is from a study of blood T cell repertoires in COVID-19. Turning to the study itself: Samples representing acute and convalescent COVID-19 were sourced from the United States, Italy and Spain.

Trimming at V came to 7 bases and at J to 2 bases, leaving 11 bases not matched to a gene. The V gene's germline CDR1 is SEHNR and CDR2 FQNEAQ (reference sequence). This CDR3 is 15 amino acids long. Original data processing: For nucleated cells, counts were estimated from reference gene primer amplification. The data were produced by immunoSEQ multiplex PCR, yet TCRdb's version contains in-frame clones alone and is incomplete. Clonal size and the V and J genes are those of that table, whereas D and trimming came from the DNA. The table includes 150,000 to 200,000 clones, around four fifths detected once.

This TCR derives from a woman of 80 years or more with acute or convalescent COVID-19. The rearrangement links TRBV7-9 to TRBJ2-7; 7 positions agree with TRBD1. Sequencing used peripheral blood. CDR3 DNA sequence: TGTGCCAGCACCGTTGGGGACAGAGACACCTACGAGCAGTACTTC. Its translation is CASTVGDRDTYEQYF.